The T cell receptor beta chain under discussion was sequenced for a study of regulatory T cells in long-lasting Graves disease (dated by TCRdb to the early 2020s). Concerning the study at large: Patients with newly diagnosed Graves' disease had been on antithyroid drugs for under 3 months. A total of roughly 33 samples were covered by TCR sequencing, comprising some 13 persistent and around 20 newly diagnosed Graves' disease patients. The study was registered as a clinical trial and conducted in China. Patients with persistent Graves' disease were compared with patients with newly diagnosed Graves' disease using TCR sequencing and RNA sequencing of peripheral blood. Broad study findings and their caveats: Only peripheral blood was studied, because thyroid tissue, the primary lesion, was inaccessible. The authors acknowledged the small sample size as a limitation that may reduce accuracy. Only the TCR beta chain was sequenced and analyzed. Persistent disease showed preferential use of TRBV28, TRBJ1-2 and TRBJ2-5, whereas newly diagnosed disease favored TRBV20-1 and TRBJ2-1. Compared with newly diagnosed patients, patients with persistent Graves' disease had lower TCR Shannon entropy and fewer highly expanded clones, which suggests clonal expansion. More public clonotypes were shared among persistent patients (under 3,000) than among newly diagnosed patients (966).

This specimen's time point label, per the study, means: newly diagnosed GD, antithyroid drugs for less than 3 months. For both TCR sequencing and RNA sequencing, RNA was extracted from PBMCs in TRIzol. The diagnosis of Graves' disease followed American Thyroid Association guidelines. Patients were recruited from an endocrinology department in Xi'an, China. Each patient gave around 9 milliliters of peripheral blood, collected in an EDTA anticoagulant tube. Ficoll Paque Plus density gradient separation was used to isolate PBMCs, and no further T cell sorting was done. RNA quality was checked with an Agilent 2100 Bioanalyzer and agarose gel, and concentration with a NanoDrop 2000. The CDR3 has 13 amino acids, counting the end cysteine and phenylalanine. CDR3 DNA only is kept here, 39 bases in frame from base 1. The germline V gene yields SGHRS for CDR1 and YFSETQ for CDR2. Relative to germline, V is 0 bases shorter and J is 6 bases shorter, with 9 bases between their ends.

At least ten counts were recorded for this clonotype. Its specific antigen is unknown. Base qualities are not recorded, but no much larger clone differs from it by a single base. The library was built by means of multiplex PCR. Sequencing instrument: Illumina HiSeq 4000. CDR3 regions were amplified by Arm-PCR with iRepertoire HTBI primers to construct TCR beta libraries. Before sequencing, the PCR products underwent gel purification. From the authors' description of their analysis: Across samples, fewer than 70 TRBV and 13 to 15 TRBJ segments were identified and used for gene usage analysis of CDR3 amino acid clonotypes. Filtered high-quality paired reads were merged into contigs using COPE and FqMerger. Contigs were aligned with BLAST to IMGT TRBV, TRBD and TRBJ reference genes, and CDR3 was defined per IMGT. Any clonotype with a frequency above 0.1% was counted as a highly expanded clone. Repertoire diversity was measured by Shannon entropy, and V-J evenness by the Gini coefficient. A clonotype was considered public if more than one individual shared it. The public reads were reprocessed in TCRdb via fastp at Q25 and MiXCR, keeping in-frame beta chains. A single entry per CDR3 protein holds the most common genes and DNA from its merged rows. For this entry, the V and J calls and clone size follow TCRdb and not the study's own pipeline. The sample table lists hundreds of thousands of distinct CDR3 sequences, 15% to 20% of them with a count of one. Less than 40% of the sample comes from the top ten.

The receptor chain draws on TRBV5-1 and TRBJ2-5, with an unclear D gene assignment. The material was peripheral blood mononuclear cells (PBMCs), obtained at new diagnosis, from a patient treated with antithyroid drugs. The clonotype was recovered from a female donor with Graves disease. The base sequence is TGCGCCAGCAGCTTGGGGGTTGTTCAGACCCAGTACTTC. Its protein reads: CASSLGVVQTQYF.